The source of this T cell receptor (beta chain) is a study of metastatic and nonmetastatic thyroid tumors. Study information: Blood and tumor or nodule tissue repertoires from malignant and benign thyroid patients were compared. Study-wide results and caveats: Across blood and tumor, TCR beta diversity in malignant thyroid tumors was reportedly significantly higher than in benign nodules.

This clone counts as medium-sized. Its antigen is undetermined. A much bigger clone sits one base away, suggesting this may be a read error. Prior to thyroid surgery, none of the patients had received any treatment. Germline-derived CDR1 and CDR2 are KGHDR and SFDVKD. Trimming cost V 4 bases and J 8 bases; bases outside gene matches: 4. This CDR3 has 14 amino acids. Using MiXCR, TCRdb re-called clones from the PCR reads. This table has around 4,300 clones, around 30% appearing once. What was sequenced was adjacent normal tissue. The chain joins TRBV24-1 to TRBJ1-2; 12 positions agree with TRBD1. The TCR comes from a male donor with papillary thyroid cancer or a benign thyroid nodule (not recorded which). Some clones in this sample may be carry-over from other donors' samples. CDR3 nucleotide sequence: TGTGCCACCAGTGACGCCGGGACAGGGGGCGGCTACACCTTC. The encoded protein is CATSDAGTGGGYTF.